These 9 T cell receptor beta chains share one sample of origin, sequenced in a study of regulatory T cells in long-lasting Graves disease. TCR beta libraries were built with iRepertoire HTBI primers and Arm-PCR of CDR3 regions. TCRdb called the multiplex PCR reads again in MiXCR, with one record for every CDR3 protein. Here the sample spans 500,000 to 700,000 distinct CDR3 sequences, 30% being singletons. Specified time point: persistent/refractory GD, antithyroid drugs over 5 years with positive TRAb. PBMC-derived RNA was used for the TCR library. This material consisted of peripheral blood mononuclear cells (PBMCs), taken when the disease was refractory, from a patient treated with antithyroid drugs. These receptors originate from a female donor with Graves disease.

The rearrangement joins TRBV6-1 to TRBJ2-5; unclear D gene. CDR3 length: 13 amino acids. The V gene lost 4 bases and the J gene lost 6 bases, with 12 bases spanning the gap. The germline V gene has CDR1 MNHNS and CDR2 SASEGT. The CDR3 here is CASSGAVDQTQYF. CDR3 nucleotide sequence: TGTGCCAGCAGTGGGGCGGTAGACCAGACCCAGTACTTC.

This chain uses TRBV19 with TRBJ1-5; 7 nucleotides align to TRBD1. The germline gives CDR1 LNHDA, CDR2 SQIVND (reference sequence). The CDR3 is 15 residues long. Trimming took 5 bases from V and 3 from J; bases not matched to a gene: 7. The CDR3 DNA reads TGTGCCAGTAGTTGGGACAGCTCTTCCAATCAGCCCCAGCATTTT. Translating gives CASSWDSSSNQPQHF.

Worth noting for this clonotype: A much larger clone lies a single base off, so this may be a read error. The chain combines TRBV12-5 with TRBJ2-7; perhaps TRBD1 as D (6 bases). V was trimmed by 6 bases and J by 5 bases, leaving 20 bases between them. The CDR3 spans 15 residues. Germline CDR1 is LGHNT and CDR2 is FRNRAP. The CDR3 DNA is TGTGCTAGTGGCCCAGAGAACAGGGCACTCCACGAGCAGTACTTC. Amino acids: CASGPENRALHEQYF.

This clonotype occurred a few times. CDR3 DNA sequence: TGTGCCAGCAGTCATCGGACAGGGGCCAACACTGAAGCTTTCTTT. Protein product: CASSHRTGANTEAFF. The chain uses TRBV28 and TRBJ1-1; 9 bases align to TRBD1. This CDR3 contains 15 residues. Germline CDR1 and CDR2: MDHEN and SYDVKM. The V segment lost 5 bases and the J segment 2 bases; nucleotides outside the gene matches: 6.

DNA of the CDR3: TGTGCCAGCAGTACAAATTCGGGACAGGGGGTCTACGAGCAGTACTTC. Translating it yields CASSTNSGQGVYEQYF. This chain uses TRBV12-3 or TRBV12-4 with TRBJ2-7; TRBD1 matches at 11 bases. CDR3 size: 16 residues. V shed 5 bases, J shed 3 bases, and the junction held 9 bases outside the gene matches.

The CDR3 is CAWNPERRLDEQYF. The CDR3 bases are TGTGCCTGGAACCCCGAGAGGAGGCTTGACGAGCAGTACTTC. This chain uses TRBV30 with TRBJ2-7; D perhaps matches TRBD2 (5 bases). The CDR3 length is 14 residues. Germline values: CDR1 GTSNPN, CDR2 SVGIG (reference sequence). Trimming stripped 4 bases from V and 5 bases from J, with 18 bases between.

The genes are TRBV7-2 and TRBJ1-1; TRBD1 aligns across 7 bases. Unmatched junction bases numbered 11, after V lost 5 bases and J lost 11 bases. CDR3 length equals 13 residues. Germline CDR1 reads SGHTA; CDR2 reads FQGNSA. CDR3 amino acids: CASSPKGGRGAFF. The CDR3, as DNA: TGTGCCAGCAGCCCGAAGGGCGGCAGGGGGGCTTTCTTT.

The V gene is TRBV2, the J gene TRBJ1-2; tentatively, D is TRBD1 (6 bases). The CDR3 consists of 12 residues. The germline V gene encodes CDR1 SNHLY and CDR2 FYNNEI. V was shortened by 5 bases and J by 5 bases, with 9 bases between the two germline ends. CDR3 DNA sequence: TGTGCCAGCAGTCACAGGGCTTATGGCTACACCTTC. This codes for CASSHRAYGYTF.

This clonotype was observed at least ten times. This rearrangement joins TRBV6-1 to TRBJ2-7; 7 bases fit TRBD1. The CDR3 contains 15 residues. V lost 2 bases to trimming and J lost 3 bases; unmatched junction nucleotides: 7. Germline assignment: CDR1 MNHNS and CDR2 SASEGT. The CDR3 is CASSELGTGVYEQYF. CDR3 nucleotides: TGTGCCAGCAGTGAATTGGGAACAGGGGTCTACGAGCAGTACTTC.